The T cell receptor (beta chain) under discussion was sequenced for a study of shared clonotypes between healthy human individuals. Some clones are missing from TCRdb's copy, which holds only in-frame ones; the method was immunoSEQ multiplex PCR. Of over 2 million clones in the sample, 85% to 95% were seen once. J gave up 6 bases and V 0 bases, and 6 bases lay outside the gene matches. There are 15 residues in the CDR3. CDR1 is SGHAT, CDR2 FQNNGV, per germline. Study results and limitations: Clonotype sharing across a few donors was observed for around 5.1% of naive CD4 clonotypes.

As for this clone: Antigen unknown.

This chain uses TRBV11-2 with TRBJ2-7; TRBD2 matches at 9 bases. The origin of this receptor is a man in his late teens or twenties in good health. Some clones in this sample may be carry-over from other donors' samples. Source material: naive CD4+ T cells from PBMCs. As for subset: CD45RA+ positively selected. The CDR3 protein is CASSLDVLAGGEQYF. The CDR3 DNA sequence: TGTGCCAGCAGCTTAGATGTACTAGCGGGCGGCGAGCAGTACTTC.